These 30 T cell receptor beta chains were sequenced from one sample in a study of blood T cell repertoires in COVID-19. Assay used: immunoSEQ multiplex PCR; TCRdb lists only in-frame clones, some missing. The sample has about 64,000 clones, roughly 85% seen once. The sample taken for sequencing was peripheral blood. These receptors all come from a woman aged 60-75 years with COVID-19, enrolled during active disease.

This chain uses TRBV7-9 with TRBJ2-3; D remains unclear. Trimming shortened V by 5 bases and J by 3 bases, and 6 bases separated the two germline ends. Germline V gene sequence: CDR1 SEHNR, CDR2 FQNEAQ (reference sequence). This CDR3 is built from 12 residues. CDR3 nucleotides: TGTGCCAGCAGCCCTCGGACAGATACGCAGTATTTT. Its protein is CASSPRTDTQYF.

The chain employs TRBV19 and TRBJ1-2; the match to TRBD1 covers 10 bases. This CDR3 spans 17 amino acids. The J segment lost 4 bases and the V segment lost 6 bases, leaving 14 bases of the junction unmatched. Germline V lookup: CDR1 LNHDA, CDR2 SQIVND (reference sequence). The CDR3 spells CASSKHRDRGLSYGYTF. The CDR3 nucleotides are TGTGCCAGTAGCAAGCACCGGGACAGGGGCCTAAGCTATGGCTACACCTTC.

This clone was observed a single time. The rearrangement joins TRBV27 to TRBJ2-7, with D possibly TRBD2 on 6 matching bases. From germline, CDR1 is MNHEY and CDR2 SMNVEV (reference sequence). The V and J ends lost 3 bases and 7 bases respectively, with 13 bases between them. The CDR3 has 13 amino acids. The CDR3 reads CASSFGPGGEQYF. In DNA form, the CDR3 reads TGTGCCAGCAGTTTCGGCCCCGGGGGAGAGCAGTACTTC.

The chain recombines TRBV6-2 or TRBV6-3 with TRBJ1-1; 7 positions agree with TRBD1. The CDR3 has 14 residues. The V segment lost 6 bases and the J segment 0 bases; nucleotides outside the gene matches: 4. CDR1 is MNHEY and CDR2 is SVGEGT in the germline V gene. Here the CDR3 reads CASSSDRVNTEAFF. As DNA, the CDR3 is TGTGCCAGCAGCTCCGACAGGGTGAACACTGAAGCTTTCTTT.

The chain has TRBV27 and TRBJ1-5; D is undetermined. Germline V CDR1 and CDR2: MNHEY, SMNVEV (reference sequence). CDR3 length: 14 residues. V was pared by 5 bases and J by 4 bases, with 12 bases between. The CDR3 DNA is TGTGCCAGCAGTCTTCAGGAAAGTAATCAGCCCCAGCATTTT. Protein product: CASSLQESNQPQHF.

In this sample, this clone turned up a few times. The chain joins TRBV15 to TRBJ2-1, with D uncertain. Germline V gene lookup returns CDR1 LNHNV and CDR2 YYDKDF (reference sequence). Between the trimmed V and J ends, which lost 1 base and 5 bases, there was a span of 6 bases. The CDR3 loop spans 13 amino acids. In DNA, the CDR3 is TGTGCCACCAGCAGAGTCCTTAACAATGAGCAGTTCTTC. Amino acid sequence: CATSRVLNNEQFF.

The CDR3 nucleotides are TGTGCCAGCAGTTCCGGGGGACGGCCAGATACGCAGTATTTT. Encoded protein: CASSSGGRPDTQYF. V and J are TRBV6-5 and TRBJ2-3; D perhaps matches TRBD2 (6 bases). V was pared by 4 bases and J by 4 bases, with 12 bases between. The CDR3 consists of 14 residues. Germline V lookup: CDR1 MNHEY, CDR2 SVGAGI.

In this sample, this clone turned up a few times. The chain joins TRBV5-4 to TRBJ1-6; D gene uncertain. Trimming removed 2 bases from V and 7 bases from J, with 4 bases in between. Germline assignment: CDR1 SGHNT and CDR2 YYREEE (reference sequence). The CDR3 contains 12 residues. The CDR3 bases are TGTGCCAGCAGCTTACAGAATTCACCCCTCCACTTT. Translating gives CASSLQNSPLHF.

This chain links TRBV11-3 with TRBJ1-2; maybe TRBD1 (6 bases). Germline lookup yields CDR1 SGHNT and CDR2 YENEEA. The CDR3 covers 12 residues. Trimming took 5 bases from V and 5 from J, leaving 9 bases between them. The CDR3 region is CASSKTGYGYTF. The CDR3 nucleotides are TGTGCCAGCAGCAAGACAGGTTATGGCTACACCTTC.

The chain combines TRBV4-3 with TRBJ2-1, with 8 bases that match TRBD1. This CDR3 spans 20 amino acids. The germline V gene has CDR1 LGHNA and CDR2 YSLEER. Trimming at V came to 4 bases and at J to 10 bases, leaving 27 bases not matched to a gene. The CDR3 sequence is CASSRNRDRPKPAPGEEQFF. CDR3 coding DNA: TGCGCCAGCAGCCGAAACCGGGACAGGCCGAAGCCCGCGCCCGGAGAAGAGCAGTTCTTC.

With respect to this clone: A read error may account for a junction end that differs from germline. Written as DNA, the CDR3 is TGTGCCAGCAGCTCGACTAGCGGGGGGGTTCAATACTTC. This gives the protein CASSSTSGGVQYF. The chain recombines TRBV11-2 with TRBJ2-4, with 14 bases matching TRBD2. The germline gives CDR1 SGHAT, CDR2 FQNNGV. The CDR3 covers 13 residues.

CDR3 protein: CASSMNVWDSGSYGYTF. CDR3 coding DNA: TGTGCCAGTAGTATGAATGTGTGGGACTCTGGGTCCTATGGCTACACCTTC. This chain connects TRBV19 to TRBJ1-2; D is perhaps TRBD1 (5 bases). V lost 3 bases to trimming and J lost 4 bases, with 21 bases between them. Germline-derived CDR1 and CDR2 are LNHDA and SQIVND (reference sequence). This CDR3 spans 17 amino acids.

V is TRBV3-1 (or the pseudogene TRBV3-2) and J is TRBJ2-5, with D possibly TRBD1 on 5 matching bases. The V and J ends lost 9 bases and 2 bases respectively, with 10 bases between them. The CDR3 is made up of 12 amino acids. In germline, CDR1 is LGHDT, CDR2 YNNKEL (reference sequence). This chain's CDR3 is CASEGEQETQYF. CDR3 DNA: TGTGCCAGTGAAGGGGAACAAGAGACCCAGTACTTC.

V gene TRBV12-3 or TRBV12-4 combines with J gene TRBJ2-2; 7 bases fit TRBD1. Germline trimming cut 11 bases from V and 2 bases from J; bases unmatched to any gene: 5. This CDR3 spans 13 amino acids. For the CDR3, the DNA is TGTGCCGCCCGGGACAGTAACACCGGGGAGCTGTTTTTT. It translates to CAARDSNTGELFF.

The chain uses TRBV18 and TRBJ2-2; possible D gene TRBD1, 5 bases. V lost 6 bases and J lost 1, with 12 bases in between. The CDR3 consists of 15 residues. Germline V gene data show CDR1 as KGHSH and CDR2 as LQKENI. In DNA, the CDR3 is TGTGCCAGCTCGACCGGGCAGGGGAACACCGGGGAGCTGTTTTTT. Its protein is CASSTGQGNTGELFF.

The rearrangement joins TRBV7-2 to TRBJ2-3; perhaps TRBD2 as D (6 bases). CDR3 size: 14 residues. The germline gives CDR1 SGHTA, CDR2 FQGNSA. Trimming took off 5 bases at V and 0 bases at J, with 9 bases between the two ends. The CDR3, as DNA: TGTGCCAGCAGCCGGGAGTTTAGCACAGATACGCAGTATTTT. It is translated as CASSREFSTDTQYF.

The rearrangement joins TRBV28 to TRBJ2-1; 10 bases fit TRBD2. Germline V gene sequence: CDR1 MDHEN, CDR2 SYDVKM. The J segment lost 4 bases and the V segment lost 5 bases, leaving 2 bases of the junction unmatched. The CDR3 spans 14 residues. CDR3 DNA sequence: TGTGCCAGCAGTGGACTAGCGGAGTACAATGAGCAGTTCTTC. Amino acids: CASSGLAEYNEQFF.

This chain links TRBV11-2 with TRBJ2-7; possibly TRBD2 for D (5 bases). The CDR3 sequence is 15 residues long. V shed 3 bases and J shed 3 bases, with 15 bases lying between them. Germline assignment: CDR1 SGHAT and CDR2 FQNNGV. Written as DNA, the CDR3 is TGTGCCAGCAGCTTGGGGAGTAGCTCGGGCTACGAGCAGTACTTC. It codes for CASSLGSSSGYEQYF. Supplemented by reference TRBV11-2 and TRBJ2-7, the full variable domain reads EAGVAQSPRYKIIEKRQSVAFWCNPISGHATLYWYQQILGQGPKLLIQFQNNGVVDDSQLPKDRFSAERLKGVDSTLKIQPAKLEDSAVYLCASSLGSSSGYEQYFGPGTRLTVT.

J is TRBJ1-5 and V is TRBV4-3; possibly TRBD1 for D (5 bases). The CDR3 totals 17 residues. Germline V gives CDR1 LGHNA, CDR2 YSLEER. The V end was cut by 0 bases, the J end by 0 bases, with 12 bases between. CDR3 in DNA: TGCGCCAGCAGCCAAGAGCGACAGCTTAATAGCAATCAGCCCCAGCATTTT. Translating gives CASSQERQLNSNQPQHF.

The chain uses TRBV6-2 or TRBV6-3 and TRBJ2-1, with D unresolved. There are 15 residues in the CDR3. The V end lost 4 bases, the J end lost 2 bases, and 12 bases lay between the germline ends. The germline V gene has CDR1 MNHEY and CDR2 SVGEGT. Here the CDR3 reads CASSSTDIAYNEQFF. The CDR3 region has the DNA TGTGCCAGCAGTTCGACCGACATCGCCTACAATGAGCAGTTCTTC.

The gene calls are TRBV6-2 or TRBV6-3 and TRBJ1-5; 8 bases agree with TRBD1. This CDR3 has 16 amino acids. The germline CDR1 and CDR2 sequences are MNHEY and SVGEGT. Trimming took 4 bases from V and 7 from J; bases not matched to a gene: 12. The CDR3 bases are TGTGCCAGCAGTTTCCCGACAGGGGTAAAGGGCCAGCCCCAGCATTTT. Translating it yields CASSFPTGVKGQPQHF.

This chain links TRBV6-6 with TRBJ2-5, with D possibly being TRBD1 (6 bases). Trimming took 6 bases from V and 4 from J, leaving 24 bases between them. Germline CDR1 is MNHNY and CDR2 is SVGAGI (reference sequence). The CDR3 length is 17 residues. CDR3 residues: CASSRTTGSGLGETQYF. In DNA form, the CDR3 reads TGTGCCAGCAGCCGAACTACAGGGAGCGGTTTGGGAGAGACCCAGTACTTC.

The CDR3 here is CAWLNLFGGAFF. The DNA for the CDR3 is TGTGCCTGGCTAAACCTTTTCGGAGGAGCTTTCTTT. This chain connects TRBV30 to TRBJ1-1; D is uncertain. The CDR3 covers 12 residues. Germline V gene data show CDR1 as GTSNPN and CDR2 as SVGIG (reference sequence). V was clipped by 5 bases and J by 10 bases, with 17 bases between them.

This sequence joins TRBV2 and TRBJ1-3; 9 bases line up with TRBD1. Germline values: CDR1 SNHLY, CDR2 FYNNEI. The CDR3 extends over 15 amino acids. The V gene end was trimmed by 7 bases and the J gene end by 0 bases; junction bases not matched to a gene: 4. The CDR3: CASKGTGNSGNTIYF. The CDR3 bases are TGTGCCAGCAAAGGGACAGGGAACTCTGGAAACACCATATATTTT.

This chain uses TRBV20-1 with TRBJ1-1; tentatively, D is TRBD1 (5 bases). CDR1 DFQATT and CDR2 SNEGSKA come from the germline V gene (reference sequence). CDR3 size: 14 residues. With 3 bases removed from V and 2 bases from J, the gap between germline ends came to 13 bases. The CDR3 loop reads CSASPRAFNTEAFF. The CDR3 nucleotides are TGCAGTGCTAGTCCCAGGGCATTTAACACTGAAGCTTTCTTT.

This sequence joins TRBV7-2 and TRBJ1-2; D is possibly TRBD1 (6 bases). Per the germline V gene, CDR1 is SGHTA and CDR2 is FQGNSA. Trimming cost V 3 bases and J 8 bases, with 10 bases left between them. The CDR3 contains 12 residues. The DNA of the CDR3 is TGTGCCAGCAGCTTTCGGACAGACGGCTACACCTTC. The encoded protein is CASSFRTDGYTF.

The rearrangement links TRBV4-3 to TRBJ2-1; the match to TRBD2 covers 8 bases. CDR3 length: 15 amino acids. V shed 9 bases and J 5 bases; nucleotides not matched to a gene: 12. The germline gives CDR1 LGHNA, CDR2 YSLEER. CDR3 sequence (DNA): TGCGCCAGTTCAACGGGGGGGGGCCACCACAATGAGCAGTTCTTC. Its translation: CASSTGGGHHNEQFF.

V and J are TRBV15 and TRBJ1-2, with D perhaps TRBD1 (6 bases). Germline V gene sequence: CDR1 LNHNV, CDR2 YYDKDF (reference sequence). Deletions cut 4 bases from V and 5 bases from J, with 20 bases between. There are 16 residues in the CDR3. DNA for the CDR3: TGTGCCACCAGCAATCCCGCCGGAGAGGGGGATTATGGCTACACCTTC. Its translation is CATSNPAGEGDYGYTF. Full variable domain (rest looked up from reference TRBV15 and TRBJ1-2): DAMVIQNPRYQVTQFGKPVTLSCSQTLNHNVMYWYQQKSSQAPKLLFHYYDKDFNNEADTPDNFQSRRPNTSFCFLDIRSPGLGDTAMYLCATSNPAGEGDYGYTFGSGTRLTVV.

The chain links TRBV10-3 to TRBJ2-2, with TRBD1 as a possible D gene (5 bases). The CDR3 length is 14 residues. V was trimmed by 2 bases and J by 2 bases, leaving 6 bases between them. Germline CDR1 and CDR2: ENHRY and SYGVKD. The CDR3 region has the DNA TGTGCCATCAGTGAGAGGGGTAACACCGGGGAGCTGTTTTTT. It is translated as CAISERGNTGELFF.

This clone was picked up a small number of times. Here the CDR3 DNA reads TGTGCCAGCAGCGGGGACGGGGGAGTTTGGACTGAAGCTTTCTTT. Protein: CASSGDGGVWTEAFF. V is TRBV7-9 and J is TRBJ1-1; D is possibly TRBD1 (5 bases). The CDR3 runs 15 residues. CDR1 is SEHNR, CDR2 FQNEAQ, per germline (reference sequence). V lost 5 bases to trimming and J lost 5 bases, with 18 bases between them.